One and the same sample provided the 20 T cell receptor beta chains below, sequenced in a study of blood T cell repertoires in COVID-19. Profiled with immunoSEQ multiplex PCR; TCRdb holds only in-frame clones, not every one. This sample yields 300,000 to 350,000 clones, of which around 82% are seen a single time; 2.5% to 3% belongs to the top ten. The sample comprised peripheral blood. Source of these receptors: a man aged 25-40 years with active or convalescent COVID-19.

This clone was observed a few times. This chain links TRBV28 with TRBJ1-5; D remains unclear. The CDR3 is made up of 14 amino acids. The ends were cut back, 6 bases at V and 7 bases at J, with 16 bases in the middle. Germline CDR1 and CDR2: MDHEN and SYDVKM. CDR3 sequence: CASRPSGGGQPQHF. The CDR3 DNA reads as TGTGCCAGCAGGCCTTCCGGCGGTGGACAGCCCCAGCATTTT.

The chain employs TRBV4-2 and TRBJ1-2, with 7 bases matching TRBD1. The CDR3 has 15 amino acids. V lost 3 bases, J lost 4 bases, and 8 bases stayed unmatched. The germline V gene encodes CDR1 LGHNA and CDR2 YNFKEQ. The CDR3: CASSQAQGQVYGYTF. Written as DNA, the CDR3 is TGTGCCAGCAGCCAGGCCCAAGGACAGGTCTATGGCTACACCTTC.

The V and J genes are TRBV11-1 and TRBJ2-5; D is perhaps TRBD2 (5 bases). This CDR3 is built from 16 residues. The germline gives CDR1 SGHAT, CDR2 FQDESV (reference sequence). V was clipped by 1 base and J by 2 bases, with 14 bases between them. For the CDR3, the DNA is TGTGCCAGCAGCTTAGGAAGCTCGCGGGCACAAGAGACCCAGTACTTC. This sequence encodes CASSLGSSRAQETQYF.

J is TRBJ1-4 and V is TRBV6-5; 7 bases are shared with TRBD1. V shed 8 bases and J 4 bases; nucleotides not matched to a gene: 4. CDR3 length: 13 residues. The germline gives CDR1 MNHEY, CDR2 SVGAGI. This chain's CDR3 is CASRDSFNEKLFF. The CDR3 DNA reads TGTGCCAGCCGGGACAGCTTTAATGAAAAACTGTTTTTT.

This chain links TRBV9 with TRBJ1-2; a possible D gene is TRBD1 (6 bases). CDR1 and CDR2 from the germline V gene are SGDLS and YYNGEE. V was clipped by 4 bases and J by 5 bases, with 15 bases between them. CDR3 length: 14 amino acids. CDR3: CASSPRQVGYGYTF. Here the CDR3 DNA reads TGTGCCAGCAGCCCCCGACAGGTGGGGTATGGCTACACCTTC.

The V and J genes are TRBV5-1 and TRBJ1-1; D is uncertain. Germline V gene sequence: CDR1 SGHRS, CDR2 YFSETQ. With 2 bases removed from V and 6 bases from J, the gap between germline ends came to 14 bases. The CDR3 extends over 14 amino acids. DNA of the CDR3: TGCGCCAGCAGCTTCGGCGAGGAACGGGCTGAAGCTTTCTTT. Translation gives CASSFGEERAEAFF.

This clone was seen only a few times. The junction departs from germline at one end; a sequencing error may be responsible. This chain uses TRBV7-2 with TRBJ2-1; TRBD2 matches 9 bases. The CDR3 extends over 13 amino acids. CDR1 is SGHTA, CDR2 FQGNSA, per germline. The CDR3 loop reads CASSLAPAGGRIF. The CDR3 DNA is TGTGCCAGCAGCTTAGCCCCAGCGGGGGGCCGGATCTTC.

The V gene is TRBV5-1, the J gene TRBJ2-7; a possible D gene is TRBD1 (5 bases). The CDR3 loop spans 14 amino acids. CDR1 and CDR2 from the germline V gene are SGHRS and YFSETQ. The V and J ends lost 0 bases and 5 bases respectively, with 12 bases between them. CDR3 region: CASSLVGRADEQYF. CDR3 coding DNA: TGCGCCAGCAGCTTGGTGGGCAGGGCGGACGAGCAGTACTTC.

The CDR3 DNA is TGTGCCAGTAGTCCGAGGGGGACAGGTGGAAACTATGGCTACACCTTC. Protein: CASSPRGTGGNYGYTF. The chain uses TRBV19 and TRBJ1-2, with TRBD1 matching over 8 bases. Unmatched junction bases numbered 10, after V lost 5 bases and J lost 2 bases. Per the germline V gene, CDR1 is LNHDA and CDR2 is SQIVND (reference sequence). CDR3 length equals 16 residues. The full variable domain, with the rest looked up from reference TRBV19 and TRBJ1-2, is DGGITQSPKYLFRKEGQNVTLSCEQNLNHDAMYWYRQDPGQGLRLIYYSQIVNDFQKGDIAEGYSVSREKKESFPLTVTSAQKNPTAFYLCASSPRGTGGNYGYTFGSGTRLTVV.

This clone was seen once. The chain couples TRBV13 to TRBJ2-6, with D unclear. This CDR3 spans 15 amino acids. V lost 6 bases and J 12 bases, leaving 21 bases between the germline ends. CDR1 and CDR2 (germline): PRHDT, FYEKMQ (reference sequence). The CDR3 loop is CASSRAVSQALVLTF. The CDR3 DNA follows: TGTGCCAGCAGTCGAGCCGTCTCCCAGGCTCTCGTCCTGACTTTC.

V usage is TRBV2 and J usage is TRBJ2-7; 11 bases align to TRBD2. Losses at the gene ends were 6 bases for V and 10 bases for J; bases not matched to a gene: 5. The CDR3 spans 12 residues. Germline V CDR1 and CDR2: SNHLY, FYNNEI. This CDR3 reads CASRLAGAGQYF. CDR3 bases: TGTGCCAGCAGACTAGCGGGAGCGGGTCAGTACTTC.

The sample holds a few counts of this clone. In nucleotides, the CDR3 is TGTGCCAGCAGCCCCCAGGACAGCTCTGGAAACACCATATATTTT. Protein product: CASSPQDSSGNTIYF. The chain couples TRBV5-4 to TRBJ1-3; the D gene is possibly TRBD1 (6 bases). Germline assignment: CDR1 SGHNT and CDR2 YYREEE (reference sequence). CDR3 length: 15 residues. V was trimmed by 4 bases and J by 0 bases, leaving 11 bases between them. The whole variable domain, filled in from reference TRBV5-4 and TRBJ1-3, reads ETGVTQSPTHLIKTRGQQVTLRCSSQSGHNTVSWYQQALGQGPQFIFQYYREEENGRGNFPPRFSGLQFPNYSSELNVNALELDDSALYLCASSPQDSSGNTIYFGEGSWLTVV.

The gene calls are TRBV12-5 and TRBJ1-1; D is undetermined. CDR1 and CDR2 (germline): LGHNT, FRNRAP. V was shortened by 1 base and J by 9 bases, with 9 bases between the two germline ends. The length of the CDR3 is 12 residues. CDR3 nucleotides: TGTGCTAGTGGTTTGGAGGAGTCTAAAGCTTTCTTT. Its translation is CASGLEESKAFF. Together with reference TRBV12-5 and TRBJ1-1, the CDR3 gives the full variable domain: DARVTQTPRHKVTEMGQEVTMRCQPILGHNTVFWYRQTMMQGLELLAYFRNRAPLDDSGMPKDRFSAEMPDATLATLKIQPSEPRDSAVYFCASGLEESKAFFGQGTRLTVV.

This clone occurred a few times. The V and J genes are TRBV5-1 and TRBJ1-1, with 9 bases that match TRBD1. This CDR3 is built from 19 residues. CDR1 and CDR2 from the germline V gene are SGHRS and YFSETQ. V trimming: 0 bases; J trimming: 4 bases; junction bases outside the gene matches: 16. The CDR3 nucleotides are TGCGCCAGCAGCTTGGCAAATAGGACAGGGGCCGCCGGTCGCACTGAAGCTTTCTTT. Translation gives CASSLANRTGAAGRTEAFF.

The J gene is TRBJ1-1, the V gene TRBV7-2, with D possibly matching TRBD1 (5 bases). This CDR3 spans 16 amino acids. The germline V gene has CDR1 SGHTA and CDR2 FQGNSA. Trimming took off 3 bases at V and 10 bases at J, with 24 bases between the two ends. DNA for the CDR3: TGTGCCAGCAGCTTGAACCAAAAACCGACGGGGGTCGGAGCTTTCTTT. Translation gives CASSLNQKPTGVGAFF.

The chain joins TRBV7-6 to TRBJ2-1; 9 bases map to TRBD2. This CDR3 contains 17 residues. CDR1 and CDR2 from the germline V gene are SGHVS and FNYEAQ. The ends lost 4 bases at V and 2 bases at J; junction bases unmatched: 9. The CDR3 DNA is TGTGCCAGCAGCTCACCGACAGGCGGGAGGGCCTACAATGAGCAGTTCTTC. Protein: CASSSPTGGRAYNEQFF.

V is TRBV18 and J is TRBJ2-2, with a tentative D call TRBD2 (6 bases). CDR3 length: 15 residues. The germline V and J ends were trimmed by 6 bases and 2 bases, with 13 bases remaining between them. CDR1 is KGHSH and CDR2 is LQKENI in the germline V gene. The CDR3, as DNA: TGTGCCAGCTCGCCCTTTAGCGGAAACACCGGGGAGCTGTTTTTT. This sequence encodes CASSPFSGNTGELFF.

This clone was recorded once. The CDR3 reads CAGYRVDAFF. In DNA, the CDR3 is TGTGCCGGATACAGGGTTGACGCTTTCTTT. The chain is built from TRBV30 and TRBJ1-1, with a weak D call TRBD1 (6 bases). This CDR3 spans 10 amino acids. Germline-derived CDR1 and CDR2 are GTSNPN and SVGIG (reference sequence). V was shortened by 8 bases and J by 11 bases, with 15 bases between the two germline ends.

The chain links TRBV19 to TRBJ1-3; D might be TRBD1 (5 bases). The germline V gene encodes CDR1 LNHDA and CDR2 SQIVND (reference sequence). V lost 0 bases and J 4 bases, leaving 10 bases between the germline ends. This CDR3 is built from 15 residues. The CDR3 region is CASSIDDRTGNTIYF. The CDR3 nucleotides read TGTGCCAGTAGTATAGACGACAGAACCGGAAACACCATATATTTT.

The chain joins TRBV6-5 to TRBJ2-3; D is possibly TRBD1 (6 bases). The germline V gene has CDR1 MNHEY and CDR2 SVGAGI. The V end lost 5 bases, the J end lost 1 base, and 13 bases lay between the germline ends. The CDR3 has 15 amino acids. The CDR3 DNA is TGTGCCAGCAGTAAACAGGGATTACGCACAGATACGCAGTATTTT. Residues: CASSKQGLRTDTQYF.